The sequence of this T cell receptor beta chain was determined in a study of T-cell reconstitution after alpha-beta-depleted transplantation in children. Unique molecular identifiers were incorporated when the TCRbeta library was constructed. TCRdb reanalysed the PCR reads using MiXCR and keeps one entry per CDR3 protein. Among about 980,000 distinct CDR3 sequences listed, roughly 29% were seen once. The CDR3 has 16 residues. Germline loops: CDR1 SGHVS, CDR2 FQNEAQ. V was pared by 4 bases and J by 6 bases, with 8 bases of the junction left unmatched. The TCR originated in a boy younger than two who had a stem cell transplant for SCID, so the T cells may come from the graft donor. This chain joins TRBV7-8 and TRBJ2-3; 12 nucleotides align to TRBD2. The sample consisted of PBMCs, mostly from graft donor cells, taken 360 days after TCRalphabeta/CD19-depleted stem cell transplant. Written as DNA, the CDR3 is TGTGCCAGCAGCTGGCGACTAGCGGGGGATCGGGATACGCAGTATTTT. The encoded protein is CASSWRLAGDRDTQYF.